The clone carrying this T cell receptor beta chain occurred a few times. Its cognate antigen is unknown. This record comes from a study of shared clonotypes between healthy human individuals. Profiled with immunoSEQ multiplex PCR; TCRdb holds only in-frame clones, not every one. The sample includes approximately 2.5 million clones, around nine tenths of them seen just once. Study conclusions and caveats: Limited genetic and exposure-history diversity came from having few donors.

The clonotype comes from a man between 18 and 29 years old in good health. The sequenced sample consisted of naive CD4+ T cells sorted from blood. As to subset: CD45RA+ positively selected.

CDR3 sequence (DNA): TGTGCCAGCAGCTCCGCTGGGGTCCCAGCCTACGAGCAGTACTTC. Encoded protein: CASSSAGVPAYEQYF. The rearrangement uses TRBV7-8 and TRBJ2-7; no clear D. The germline gives CDR1 SGHVS, CDR2 FQNEAQ. The ends were cut back, 4 bases at V and 2 bases at J, with 15 bases in the middle. This CDR3 contains 15 residues.